This T cell receptor beta chain originates from a study of Ad26.COV2.S vaccination and SARS-CoV-2 variants (dated by TCRdb to the early 2020s). For context, the study as a whole: Donors in the vaccine arm were drawn from COV1001, a multicentre, randomized, double-blind, placebo-controlled phase I-IIa trial testing Ad26.COV2.S in healthy adults. Ad26.COV2.S was administered intramuscularly at a dose of 5x10^10 or 1x10^11 viral particles, either as one shot or as two shots given 56 days apart. Sequencing of the TCRbeta repertoire served to evaluate the specificity and breadth of SARS-CoV-2-reactive T cell receptors following Ad26.COV2.S vaccination. The TCR-sequenced set comprised about 32 samples: around 20 Ad26.COV2.S vaccine recipients, 5 placebo recipients and 8 SARS-CoV-2 convalescent individuals. Participants in the trial were split at random into five groups of five each, receiving low-dose or high-dose Ad26.COV2.S once or twice, or else placebo on both occasions. Investigators remained blinded to trial group allocation during experiments and outcome assessment. Results and caveats for the whole study, not just this receptor: Spike-specific TCR breadth was higher in Ad26.COV2.S recipients than in placebo recipients (P = 0.0014). Substantial breadth of spike-specific CD8+ and CD4+ T cell responses was reported after vaccination. Vaccine and placebo recipients had similar non-spike TCR breadth, a finding consistent with the vaccine containing only spike. Comparing responses between vaccine doses or regimens was not something the study was powered to do. It was noted by the authors that total T cell responses may have been underestimated by the TCR breadth and depth analyses.

TCRbeta CDR3 regions were sequenced with the immunoSEQ Assay. After extraction, genomic DNA underwent amplification by bias-controlled multiplex PCR, followed by high-throughput sequencing. Processing in the source paper ran as follows. Collapsing and filtering of sequences were performed to quantify the absolute abundance of each unique TCRbeta CDR3 region. T cell fraction was estimated by normalizing TCRbeta template counts to usable DNA, with usable DNA measured through amplification of reference genes found in all nucleated cells. Repertoire TCRs were annotated as SARS-CoV-2-specific when V gene, CDR3 amino acid sequence and J gene were exactly matched to a known reactive TCR set. MIRA supplied the reference SARS-CoV-2 TCR set, which was filtered for enrichment in COVID-19-positive ImmuneCODE repertoires so that public or cross-reactive TCRs were removed. Using the MIRA antigens, annotated TCRs were further analysed by specific ORF or by position within an ORF. Depth was the summed frequency of annotated unique rearrangements, while breadth was defined as annotated unique rearrangements over total unique productive rearrangements. TCR breadth was compared between groups using two-sided Wilcoxon rank-sum tests. TCRdb obtained this table from immuneACCESS and retained in-frame rearrangements with V and J assigned. These tables miss some clones; where compared with another copy, unresolved V genes account for less than half of the shortfall, and the remainder is unexplained. The V and J calls and clone size come from that table; D and trimming were worked out from the DNA. For this sample the table gives some 460,000 clones, of which about nine tenths were detected only once. The top ten constitute about 1.5% of the sample.

The sample's treatment or condition label is to be understood as: around 19 received Ad26.COV2.S at low or high dose, single or two shots; several received placebo; per-sample allocation not given. For vaccine and placebo recipients, the sequenced repertoires came from samples collected on day 63 after the first injection. Cohort 1b enrolled around 23 adults aged 18-55 years at a single site in Boston, USA, between 29 July and 7 August 2020. Ad26.COV2.S consisted of a replication-incompetent adenovirus type 26 vector by which a prefusion-stabilized SARS-CoV-2 spike protein from the original Wuhan strain was expressed. The CDR3 goes from the cysteine to the phenylalanine over 17 residues. Only the CDR3 DNA stays, 51 bases, in frame from base 1. The germline V gene provides CDR1 SGHNT and CDR2 YENEEA. V loses 2 bases at its end and J loses 5 bases; junction bases beyond the gene matches: 12. Points on this clone: This clone's antigen is unknown. Per-base qualities were not stored, and no clone one base away is much larger.

The sequences come from peripheral blood, collected in a trial of Ad26.COV2.S vaccine versus placebo. The rearrangement combines TRBV11-3 with TRBJ2-3; 8 central nucleotides agree with TRBD2. This receptor was taken from a person between 18 and 65 years old who received the Ad26.COV2.S COVID-19 vaccine or a placebo. The base sequence is TGTGCCAGCAGCTTACAAAGTAGCGGGGAGGCTGAAGATACGCAGTATTTT. Its amino acids are CASSLQSSGEAEDTQYF.